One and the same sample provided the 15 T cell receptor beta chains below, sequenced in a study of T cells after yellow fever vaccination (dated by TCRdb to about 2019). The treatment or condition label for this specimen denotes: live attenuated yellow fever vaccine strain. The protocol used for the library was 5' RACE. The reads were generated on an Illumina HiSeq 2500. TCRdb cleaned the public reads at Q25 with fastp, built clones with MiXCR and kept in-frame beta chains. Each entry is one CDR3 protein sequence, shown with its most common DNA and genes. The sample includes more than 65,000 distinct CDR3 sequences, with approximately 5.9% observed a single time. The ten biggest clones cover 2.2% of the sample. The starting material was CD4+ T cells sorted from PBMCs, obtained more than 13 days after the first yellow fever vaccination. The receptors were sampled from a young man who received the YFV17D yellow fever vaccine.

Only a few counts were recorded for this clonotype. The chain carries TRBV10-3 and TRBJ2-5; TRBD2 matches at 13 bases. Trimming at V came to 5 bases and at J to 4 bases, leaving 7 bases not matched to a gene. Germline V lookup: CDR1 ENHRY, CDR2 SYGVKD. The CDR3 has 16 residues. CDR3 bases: TGTGCCATCAGTCAGGGACTAGCGGGGTTGGTAGAGACCCAGTACTTC. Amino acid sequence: CAISQGLAGLVETQYF.

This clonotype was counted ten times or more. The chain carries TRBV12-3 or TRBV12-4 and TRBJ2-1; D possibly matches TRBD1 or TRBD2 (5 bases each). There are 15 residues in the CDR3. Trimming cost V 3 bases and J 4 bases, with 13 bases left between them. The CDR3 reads CASSLVQRGYNEQFF. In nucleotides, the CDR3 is TGTGCCAGCAGTTTGGTACAGAGGGGATACAATGAGCAGTTCTTC.

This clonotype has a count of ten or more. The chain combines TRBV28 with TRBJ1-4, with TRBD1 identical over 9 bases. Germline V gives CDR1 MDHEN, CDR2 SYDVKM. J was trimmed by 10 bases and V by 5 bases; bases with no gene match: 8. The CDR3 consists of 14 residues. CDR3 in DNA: TGTGCCAGCAGTCCGGGACAGGGAGATGGAAAACTGTTTTTT. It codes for CASSPGQGDGKLFF.

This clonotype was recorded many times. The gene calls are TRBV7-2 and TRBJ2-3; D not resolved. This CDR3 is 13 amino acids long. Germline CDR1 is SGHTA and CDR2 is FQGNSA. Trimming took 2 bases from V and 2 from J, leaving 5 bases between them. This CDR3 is CASSLQVTDTQYF. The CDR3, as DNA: TGTGCCAGCAGCTTACAGGTCACAGATACGCAGTATTTT.

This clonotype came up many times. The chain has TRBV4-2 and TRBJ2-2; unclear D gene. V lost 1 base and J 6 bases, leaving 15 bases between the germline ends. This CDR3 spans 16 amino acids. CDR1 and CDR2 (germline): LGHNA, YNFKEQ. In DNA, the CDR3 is TGTGCCAGCAGCCAAGTTCCTAGTAGATTCGCCGGGGAGCTGTTTTTT. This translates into CASSQVPSRFAGELFF.

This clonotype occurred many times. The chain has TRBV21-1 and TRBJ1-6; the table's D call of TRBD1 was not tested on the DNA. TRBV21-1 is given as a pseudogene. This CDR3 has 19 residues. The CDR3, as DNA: TGTGCCAGCAGCTACCGGGACAGGGTCAAGTTCGGGAATAATTCACCCCTCCACTTT. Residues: CASSYRDRVKFGNNSPLHF.

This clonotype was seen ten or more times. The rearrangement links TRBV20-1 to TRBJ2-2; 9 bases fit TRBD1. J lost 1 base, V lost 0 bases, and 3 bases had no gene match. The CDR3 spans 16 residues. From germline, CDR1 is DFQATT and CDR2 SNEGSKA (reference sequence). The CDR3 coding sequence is TGCAGTGCTAGAGATCCGGGACAGGGGAACACCGGGGAGCTGTTTTTT. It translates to CSARDPGQGNTGELFF.

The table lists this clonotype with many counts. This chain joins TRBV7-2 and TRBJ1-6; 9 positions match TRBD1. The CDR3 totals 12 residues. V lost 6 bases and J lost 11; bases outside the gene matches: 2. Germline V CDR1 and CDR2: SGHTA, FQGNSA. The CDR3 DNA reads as TGTGCCAGCAGTTGGACAGGGGCACCCCTCCACTTT. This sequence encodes CASSWTGAPLHF.

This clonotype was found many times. The DNA for the CDR3 is TGCGCCAGCAGCCAAGATCGGCGGGGGGGCTACAATGAGCAGTTCTTC. It is translated as CASSQDRRGGYNEQFF. The V call is TRBV4-3, the J call TRBJ2-1; 9 positions match TRBD2. Looked up from germline, CDR1 is LGHNA and CDR2 is YSLEER. Trimming at V came to 0 bases and at J to 3 bases, leaving 3 bases not matched to a gene. The CDR3 is made up of 16 amino acids.

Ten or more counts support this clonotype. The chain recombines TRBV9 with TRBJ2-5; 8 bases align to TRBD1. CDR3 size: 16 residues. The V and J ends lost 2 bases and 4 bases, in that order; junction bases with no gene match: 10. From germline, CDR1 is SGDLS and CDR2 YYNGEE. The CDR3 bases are TGTGCCAGCAGCGTGTACCCCAGGACAGGGCGAGAGACCCAGTACTTC. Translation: CASSVYPRTGRETQYF.

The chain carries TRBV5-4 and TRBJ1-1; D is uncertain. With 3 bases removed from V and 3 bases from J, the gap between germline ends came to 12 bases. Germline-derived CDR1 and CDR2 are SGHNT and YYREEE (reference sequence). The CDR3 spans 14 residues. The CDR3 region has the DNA TGTGCCAGCAGCTCCTTGGACGGGGACACTGAAGCTTTCTTT. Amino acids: CASSSLDGDTEAFF.

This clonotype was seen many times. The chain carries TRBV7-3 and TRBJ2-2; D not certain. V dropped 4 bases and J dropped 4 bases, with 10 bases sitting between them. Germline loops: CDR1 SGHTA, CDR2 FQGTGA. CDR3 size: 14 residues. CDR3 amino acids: CASSSGPFTGELFF. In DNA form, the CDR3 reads TGTGCCAGCAGCTCAGGACCATTCACCGGGGAGCTGTTTTTT. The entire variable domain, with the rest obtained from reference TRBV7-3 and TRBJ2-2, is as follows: GAGVSQTPSNKVTEKGKYVELRCDPISGHTALYWYRQSLGQGPEFLIYFQGTGAADDSGLPNDRFFAVRPEGSVSTLKIQRTERGDSAVYLCASSSGPFTGELFFGEGSRLTVL.

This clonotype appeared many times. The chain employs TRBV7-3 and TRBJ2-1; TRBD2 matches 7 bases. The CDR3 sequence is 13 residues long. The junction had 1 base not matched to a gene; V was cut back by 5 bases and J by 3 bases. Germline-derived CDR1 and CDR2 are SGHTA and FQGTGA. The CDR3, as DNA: TGTGCCAGCAGCCCGGGGGGCTACAATGAGCAGTTCTTC. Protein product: CASSPGGYNEQFF.

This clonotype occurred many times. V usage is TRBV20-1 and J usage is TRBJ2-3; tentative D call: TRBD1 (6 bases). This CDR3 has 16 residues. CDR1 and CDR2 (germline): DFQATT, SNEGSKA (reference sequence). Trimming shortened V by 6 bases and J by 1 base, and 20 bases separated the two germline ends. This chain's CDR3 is CSAQSGAQPGTDTQYF. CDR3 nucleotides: TGCAGTGCCCAGTCAGGGGCCCAACCGGGCACAGATACGCAGTATTTT.

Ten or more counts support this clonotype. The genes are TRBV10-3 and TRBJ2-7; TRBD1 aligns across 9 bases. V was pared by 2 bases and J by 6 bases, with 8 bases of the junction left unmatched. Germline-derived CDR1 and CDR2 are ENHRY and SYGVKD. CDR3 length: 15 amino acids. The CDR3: CAISEGGQGGLEQYF. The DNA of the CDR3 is TGTGCCATCAGTGAGGGGGGACAGGGCGGCCTCGAGCAGTACTTC.